Shown below are 5 T cell receptor beta chains from a single sample sequenced in a study of shared clonotypes between healthy human individuals. Profiled with immunoSEQ multiplex PCR; TCRdb holds only in-frame clones, not every one. The sample has 2 million to 3 million clones; 93% are singletons. Specimen: naive CD4+ T cells from PBMCs. The subset was: CD45RA+ positively selected. These receptors all come from a man between 18 and 35 years old in good health. Some clones in this sample may be carry-over from other donors' samples.

The chain recombines TRBV2 with TRBJ1-1; 8 bases fit TRBD1. Germline CDR1 and CDR2: SNHLY and FYNNEI. There are 15 residues in the CDR3. V trimming: 6 bases; J trimming: 0 bases; junction bases outside the gene matches: 6. CDR3 coding DNA: TGTGCCAGCAGGGGGAACAGGGGGGTGAACACTGAAGCTTTCTTT. Translated: CASRGNRGVNTEAFF.

This clone was seen once. This chain uses TRBV19 with TRBJ2-1, with a weak D call TRBD1 (6 bases). Germline values: CDR1 LNHDA, CDR2 SQIVND (reference sequence). The CDR3 has 15 amino acids. The V end lost 1 base, the J end lost 6 bases, and 13 bases lay between the germline ends. The DNA for the CDR3 is TGTGCCAGTAGTATAGTGGGGGCGGTGGGCAATGAGCAGTTCTTC. Protein sequence: CASSIVGAVGNEQFF.

The chain carries TRBV19 and TRBJ1-1; D possibly corresponds to TRBD1 (5 bases). The CDR3 extends over 14 amino acids. V lost 5 bases to trimming and J lost 2 bases, with 12 bases between them. From germline, CDR1 is LNHDA and CDR2 SQIVND (reference sequence). The CDR3 loop reads CASSFGGSNTEAFF. CDR3 sequence (DNA): TGTGCCAGTAGTTTCGGGGGAAGCAACACTGAAGCTTTCTTT.

The gene calls are TRBV15 and TRBJ1-3, with D possibly being TRBD1 (5 bases). The germline CDR1 and CDR2 sequences are LNHNV and YYDKDF (reference sequence). V was trimmed by 1 base and J by 2 bases, leaving 9 bases between them. The CDR3 loop spans 15 amino acids. CDR3 DNA: TGTGCCACCAGCAGAGCCGGGACGGCTGGAAACACCATATATTTT. Protein: CATSRAGTAGNTIYF.

The sample holds a few counts of this clone. This rearrangement joins TRBV18 to TRBJ1-2, with D uncertain. The germline V and J ends were trimmed by 3 bases and 6 bases, with 14 bases remaining between them. Germline lookup yields CDR1 KGHSH and CDR2 LQKENI. This CDR3 spans 14 amino acids. For the CDR3, the DNA is TGTGCCAGCTCACCGGATCGGACTTCCCATGGCTACACCTTC. It yields the protein CASSPDRTSHGYTF.